Each of the 11 T cell receptor beta chains below was sequenced from the same sample in a study of technical replicates of blood from a few donors. Libraries were prepared by immunoSEQ multiplex PCR; TCRdb keeps only in-frame clonotypes and omits some of them. This sample yields some 89,000 clones, of which approximately 94% are seen a single time; about 0.35% belongs to the top ten. Sequencing input: T cells isolated from PBMCs. The receptor set was obtained from a human donor in good health.

This chain uses TRBV11-2 with TRBJ2-7; D unresolved. Trimming left V 1 base short and J 2 bases short, with 9 bases between. The CDR3 consists of 14 residues. CDR1 is SGHAT and CDR2 is FQNNGV in the germline V gene. The CDR3 loop reads CASSLAHNPYEQYF. Written as DNA, the CDR3 is TGTGCCAGCAGCTTAGCACACAACCCCTACGAGCAGTACTTC.

The V call is TRBV11-1, the J call TRBJ2-1; D perhaps matches TRBD1 (6 bases). Germline V lookup: CDR1 SGHAT, CDR2 FQDESV (reference sequence). Deletions cut 1 base from V and 5 bases from J, with 9 bases between. This CDR3 contains 14 residues. The CDR3 spells CASSLGSGDNEQFF. As DNA, the CDR3 is TGTGCCAGCAGCTTAGGATCAGGGGACAATGAGCAGTTCTTC.

This chain uses TRBV5-1 with TRBJ2-3; D perhaps matches TRBD1 (5 bases). Between the trimmed V and J ends, which lost 0 bases and 0 bases, there was a span of 11 bases. Germline assignment: CDR1 SGHRS and CDR2 YFSETQ. CDR3 length: 16 amino acids. The DNA for the CDR3 is TGCGCCAGCAGCTTGGAAGGGGCGTTCAGCACAGATACGCAGTATTTT. The encoded protein is CASSLEGAFSTDTQYF.

This chain links TRBV7-2 with TRBJ2-3, with 8 bases that match TRBD2. Trimming took 1 base from V and 4 from J; bases not matched to a gene: 10. CDR1 SGHTA and CDR2 FQGNSA come from the germline V gene. CDR3 length: 17 amino acids. The CDR3 coding sequence is TGTGCCAGCAGCTTAGGATTATTGGGACTAGTAGCAGATACGCAGTATTTT. This translates into CASSLGLLGLVADTQYF. The whole variable domain, filled in from reference TRBV7-2 and TRBJ2-3, reads GAGVSQSPSNKVTEKGKDVELRCDPISGHTALYWYRQSLGQGLEFLIYFQGNSAPDKSGLPSDRFSAERTGGSVSTLTIQRTQQEDSAVYLCASSLGLLGLVADTQYFGPGTRLTVL.

The CDR3 region is CASSREANTGELFF. Here the CDR3 DNA reads TGTGCCAGCAGTCGGGAGGCGAACACCGGGGAGCTGTTTTTT. The chain links TRBV6-5 to TRBJ2-2; TRBD2 aligns across 7 bases. The germline gives CDR1 MNHEY, CDR2 SVGAGI. The CDR3 covers 14 residues. Trimming removed 5 bases from V and 0 bases from J; junction bases left unmatched: 0.

The chain uses TRBV27 and TRBJ2-1; 8 bases line up with TRBD2. The CDR3 is 13 residues long. CDR1 MNHEY and CDR2 SMNVEV come from the germline V gene (reference sequence). The trim removed 2 bases at V and 10 bases at J, leaving 4 bases unmatched. The CDR3 bases are TGTGCCAGCAGTTTAGGAGCGGGAGTCGAGCAGTTCTTC. Its protein product is CASSLGAGVEQFF.

The gene calls are TRBV7-2 and TRBJ2-1, with D perhaps matching TRBD1 (5 bases). V was trimmed by 2 bases and J by 0 bases, leaving 14 bases between them. The CDR3 runs to 17 residues. CDR1 and CDR2 (germline): SGHTA, FQGNSA. The CDR3 DNA reads as TGTGCCAGCAGCTTACCCCGAACAGGACGCTCCTACAATGAGCAGTTCTTC. Translating gives CASSLPRTGRSYNEQFF.

In its sample, this clone was seen once. The rearrangement joins TRBV11-2 to TRBJ1-5; TRBD1 is a possible D gene (6 bases). This CDR3 has 13 amino acids. CDR1 and CDR2 (germline): SGHAT, FQNNGV. V lost 6 bases, J lost 5 bases, and 11 bases lay in between. CDR3 bases: TGTGCCAGCAGTAGGACAGTCTATCAGCCCCAGCATTTT. Protein: CASSRTVYQPQHF.

This chain uses TRBV14 with TRBJ2-7; 8 bases agree with TRBD2. Trimming removed 0 bases from V and 3 bases from J; junction bases left unmatched: 19. In germline, CDR1 is SGHDN, CDR2 FVKESK. This CDR3 is built from 20 residues. CDR3 sequence: CASSQDRPGFGTRSGYEQYF. The CDR3 region has the DNA TGTGCCAGCAGCCAAGATCGACCAGGGTTCGGGACTAGGAGCGGCTACGAGCAGTACTTC. Filled out from reference TRBV14 and TRBJ2-7, the complete variable domain reads EAGVTQFPSHSVIEKGQTVTLRCDPISGHDNLYWYRRVMGKEIKFLLHFVKESKQDESGMPNNRFLAERTGGTYSTLKVQPAELEDSGVYFCASSQDRPGFGTRSGYEQYFGPGTRLTVT.

J is TRBJ2-7 and V is TRBV6-5; 7 bases fit TRBD1. Germline CDR1 and CDR2: MNHEY and SVGAGI. The CDR3 runs to 13 residues. V lost 6 bases and J lost 4; bases outside the gene matches: 6. The DNA for the CDR3 is TGTGCCAGCAGCGGGGACAGTTCGTACGAGCAGTACTTC. Encoded protein: CASSGDSSYEQYF.

This clone showed up just once. The chain joins TRBV10-1 to TRBJ2-1; D possibly corresponds to TRBD1 (6 bases). The V gene lost 5 bases and the J gene lost 10 bases, with 18 bases spanning the gap. The CDR3 is made up of 14 amino acids. Germline loops: CDR1 WNHNN, CDR2 SYGVQD (reference sequence). CDR3 sequence reads: CASSNQGILTEQFF. CDR3 nucleotides: TGCGCCAGCAGTAATCAGGGGATTTTGACAGAGCAGTTCTTC.